The 26 T cell receptor beta chains below come from one sample, sequenced in a study of tumor and adjacent non-tumor tissue in lung cancer. RNA was extracted from bulk tissue without any cell sorting. The library came from three nested PCR rounds adapted from ARM-PCR protocols. In TCRdb, the multiplex PCR reads were re-called with MiXCR into one record per CDR3 protein. Of over 100,000 distinct CDR3 sequences listed, 60% to 80% are singletons. Sequenced: lung tumor tissue. The receptor source for this set is a woman aged 55-69 years with non-small cell lung cancer.

J is TRBJ1-1 and V is TRBV6-2 or TRBV6-3; no clear D. The CDR3 length is 12 residues. Germline-derived CDR1 and CDR2 are MNHEY and SVGEGT. Trimming stripped 8 bases from V and 3 bases from J, with 10 bases between. The CDR3 is CASGRNYTEAFF. CDR3 coding DNA: TGTGCCAGCGGTCGAAACTACACTGAAGCTTTCTTT.

As to this clonotype: The germline gene is not matched at one end of the junction; a read error may be the cause. The chain employs TRBV20-1 and TRBJ2-5; no reliable D call. The length of the CDR3 is 13 residues. Germline CDR1 reads DFQATT; CDR2 reads SNEGSKA (reference sequence). The CDR3 DNA sequence: TGCAGTGCTAGTATAGGGATTGTAGAGATCCAGTACTTC. Translated: CSASIGIVEIQYF.

This clonotype was observed a single time. A read error may account for a junction end that differs from germline. This sequence joins TRBV20-1 and TRBJ1-2; no definite D call. The CDR3 runs to 12 residues. Germline V gives CDR1 DFQATT, CDR2 SNEGSKA (reference sequence). This chain's CDR3 is CNASSLCSGYTF. The CDR3, as DNA: TGCAATGCTAGCAGTCTGTGTTCCGGCTACACCTTC.

With respect to this clonotype: A much larger clonotype is one base distant, so this may be a read error. This chain joins TRBV9 and TRBJ2-3; 11 nucleotides agree with TRBD2. CDR1 is SGDLS, CDR2 YYNGEE, per germline. This CDR3 region has 17 residues. The CDR3 sequence is CARSVGTSGGQTDTQYF. Written as DNA, the CDR3 is TGTGCCAGAAGCGTAGGAACTAGCGGGGGACAAACAGATACGCAGTATTTT.

A note on this clonotype: This CDR3 fails to terminate in the conserved phenylalanine or tryptophan, so it likely reflects a read error. Because the CDR3's place on the DNA is in doubt, the DNA is left out and the CDR3 is given as listed by TCRdb. The rearrangement uses TRBV29-1 and TRBJ2-7; TRBD2 was called by the table and not checked on the DNA. In germline, CDR1 is SQVTM, CDR2 ANQGSEA. The CDR3 is 14 residues long, ends included. The CDR3 sequence: CSVAWTSDSYEQYL.

This clonotype has more than one count but fewer than ten. A read error may explain this, as a much larger clone is one base away. The chain is built from TRBV6-5 and TRBJ2-1; perhaps TRBD2 as D (5 bases). The CDR3 spans 13 residues. Per the germline V gene, CDR1 is MNHEY and CDR2 is SVGAGI. The V and J ends lost 4 bases and 9 bases respectively, with 13 bases between them. This chain's CDR3 is CASSLNSSGEQFF. The CDR3 DNA follows: TGTGCCAGCAGTTTGAATAGCAGCGGTGAGCAGTTCTTC.

As to this clonotype: At one end, the junction sequence differs from germline, possibly due to a read error. The chain uses TRBV20-1 and TRBJ2-4; 9 nucleotides match TRBD2. Per the germline V gene, CDR1 is DFQATT and CDR2 is SNEGSKA (reference sequence). The CDR3 loop spans 16 amino acids. CDR3 bases: TGCAGTGCTAGAGCTAGGAGAGCGGGAGGAATGGACATTCAGTACTTT. Residues: CSARARRAGGMDIQYF.

With regard to this clonotype: The junction differs from germline at one of its ends, possibly a read error. The chain is built from TRBV29-1 and TRBJ2-5, with a weak D call TRBD2 (7 bases). The CDR3 runs 13 residues. Per germline, CDR1 SQVTM and CDR2 ANQGSEA. The chain's CDR3 is CNVNEGGGETHYF. CDR3 bases: TGCAACGTTAATGAGGGAGGGGGAGAGACCCACTACTTC.

As concerns this clonotype: A read error may account for a junction end that differs from germline. The rearrangement uses TRBV4-3 and TRBJ2-1; TRBD2 matches at 13 bases. Germline values: CDR1 LGHNA, CDR2 YSLEER. There are 16 residues in the CDR3. The CDR3 is CACSSTGTSGAREQFF. CDR3 nucleotide sequence: TGTGCCTGCAGTTCAACCGGGACTAGCGGGGCCAGGGAGCAGTTCTTC.

This clonotype was observed a handful of times. Because the CDR3 is missing its conserved closing phenylalanine or tryptophan, this is likely a read error. The chain links TRBV12-3 or TRBV12-4 to TRBJ2-3, with a weak D call TRBD1 (6 bases). Trimming shortened V by 4 bases and J by 3 bases, and 17 bases separated the two germline ends. This CDR3 region has 16 residues. As DNA, the CDR3 is TGTGCCAGCAGTTCAACCGTGGCAGGGGCGACAGATACGCAGTATTTG. Protein: CASSSTVAGATDTQYL.

Worth noting for this clonotype: A read error may be the cause here, since a much bigger clone is one base away. This chain links TRBV30 with TRBJ2-7; perhaps TRBD2 as D (5 bases). Germline CDR1 GTSNPN, CDR2 SVGIG (reference sequence). V was shortened by 2 bases and J by 6 bases, with 8 bases between the two germline ends. The CDR3 consists of 11 residues. This chain's CDR3 is CAWSFEGEQYF. DNA of the CDR3: TGTGCCTGGAGTTTTGAGGGCGAGCAGTACTTC.

The chain uses TRBV5-4 and TRBJ1-3; D not certain. Trimming stripped 0 bases from V and 0 bases from J, with 10 bases between. CDR3 size: 16 residues. CDR1 and CDR2 (germline): SGHNT, YYREEE (reference sequence). CDR3 sequence (DNA): TGTGCCAGCAGCTTGGGTAAACAGCTCTCTGGAAACACCATATATTTT. Encoded protein: CASSLGKQLSGNTIYF.

As concerns this clonotype: Here the CDR3 omits its conserved ending phenylalanine or tryptophan, so a read error is the likely source. The V call is TRBV10-3, the J call TRBJ2-5; perhaps TRBD1 as D (5 bases). The CDR3 loop spans 13 amino acids. Germline loops: CDR1 ENHRY, CDR2 SYGVKD. Deletions cut 7 bases from V and 7 bases from J, with 16 bases between. In DNA, the CDR3 is TGTGCCATCAATGATCAGGGTGGGGTGACCCAGTACTGC. This codes for CAINDQGGVTQYC.

This clonotype has more than one count but fewer than ten. V and J are TRBV5-4 and TRBJ2-2; no reliable D call. In germline, CDR1 is SGHNT, CDR2 YYREEE (reference sequence). V was trimmed by 4 bases and J by 6 bases, leaving 16 bases between them. This CDR3 is 15 amino acids long. For the CDR3, the DNA is TGTGCCAGCAGCCTTGGTCGCGCGGACGCCGGGGAGCTGTTTTTT. Translated: CASSLGRADAGELFF.

Points on this clonotype: The junction and the germline gene differ at one end; a read error may be behind it. CDR3 nucleotides: TGCGCCAGCAGCCTAGGGACTAGCGGGGCAGATACGCAATGTTTT. Amino acid sequence: CASSLGTSGADTQCF. This sequence joins TRBV4-3 and TRBJ2-3; 13 nucleotides align to TRBD2. The CDR3 is 15 amino acids. CDR1 is LGHNA, CDR2 YSLEER, per germline.

Concerning this clonotype: The final CDR3 position lacks the conserved phenylalanine or tryptophan, pointing to a likely read error. The chain uses TRBV11-3 and TRBJ1-3; D gene ambiguous. Germline V lookup: CDR1 SGHNT, CDR2 YENEEA. This CDR3 has 13 residues. Trimming pared 10 bases from V and 0 bases from J, leaving 10 bases between. The CDR3 DNA is TGTGCCACCAGTGAGGACTCTGGAAACACCATATATGTT. Translating gives CATSEDSGNTIYV.

Concerning this clonotype itself: A read error may explain this, as a much larger clone is one base away. This rearrangement joins TRBV20-1 to TRBJ2-1, with 8 bases matching TRBD2. Germline-derived CDR1 and CDR2 are DFQATT and SNEGSKA (reference sequence). The CDR3 has 14 residues. The CDR3 sequence: CSSRTASGHNEQFF. In DNA, the CDR3 is TGCAGTTCTAGGACGGCTAGCGGGCACAATGAGCAGTTCTTC.

About this clonotype: A junction end diverges from the germline sequence, so it may reflect a read error. The chain is built from TRBV6-2 or TRBV6-3 and TRBJ1-2, with D possibly being TRBD1 (5 bases). Germline loops: CDR1 MNHEY, CDR2 SVGEGT. This CDR3 comprises 14 residues. The CDR3 coding sequence is TGTGCCAGCAGCCCCCAGGAGGAGTGGAGGGGCTATACCTTC. Its translation: CASSPQEEWRGYTF.

This chain links TRBV11-3 with TRBJ2-5; TRBD1 matches at 11 bases. The CDR3 consists of 16 residues. V shed 6 bases and J 4 bases; nucleotides not matched to a gene: 10. Germline lookup yields CDR1 SGHNT and CDR2 YENEEA. In DNA form, the CDR3 reads TGTGCCAGCAGGTCCGACTGGACAGGGGGCTTAGAGACCCAGTACTTC. Translating gives CASRSDWTGGLETQYF. The full variable domain, rest sourced from reference TRBV11-3 and TRBJ2-5, is EAGVVQSPRYKIIEKKQPVAFWCNPISGHNTLYWYLQNLGQGPELLIRYENEEAVDDSQLPKDRFSAERLKGVDSTLKIQPAELGDSAVYLCASRSDWTGGLETQYFGPGTRLLVL.

V and J are TRBV18 and TRBJ1-2; 10 bases match TRBD1. CDR1 and CDR2 from the germline V gene are KGHSH and LQKENI. The CDR3 is 13 residues long. The ends lost 5 bases at V and 6 bases at J; junction bases unmatched: 3. The CDR3 protein is CASSGGTGDGYTF. CDR3 DNA sequence: TGTGCCAGCTCAGGCGGGACAGGGGATGGCTACACCTTC.

The chain joins TRBV20-1 to TRBJ1-5, with TRBD1 as a possible D gene (6 bases). The germline gives CDR1 DFQATT, CDR2 SNEGSKA (reference sequence). Trimming pared 6 bases from V and 9 bases from J, leaving 15 bases between. This CDR3 is built from 12 residues. The CDR3 DNA reads TGCAGTGCCGGCCCCAGGGGTCTGCCCCAGCATTTT. It specifies CSAGPRGLPQHF.

The genes are TRBV5-6 and TRBJ1-5, with a weak D call TRBD1 (5 bases). The germline V gene encodes CDR1 SGHDT and CDR2 YYEEEE. V lost 4 bases and J lost 0, with 11 bases in between. This CDR3 has 15 residues. Here the CDR3 reads CASSRGAYSNQPQHF. In DNA form, the CDR3 reads TGTGCCAGCAGCCGTGGGGCCTATAGCAATCAGCCCCAGCATTTT.

This clonotype was counted only a few times. One junction end disagrees with the germline gene, perhaps due to a read error. This rearrangement joins TRBV11-2 to TRBJ1-6; D perhaps matches TRBD1 (5 bases). Germline CDR1 SGHAT, CDR2 FQNNGV. CDR3 size: 13 residues. CDR3 residues: CASNPRQFSPIHF. CDR3 sequence (DNA): TGTGCCAGCAACCCCCGACAGTTTTCACCCATCCACTTT.

J is TRBJ1-4 and V is TRBV5-8; no definite D call. V was pared by 1 base and J by 0 bases, with 4 bases between. The CDR3 extends over 14 amino acids. In germline, CDR1 is SGHTS, CDR2 YDEGEE. CDR3 sequence: CASSLSSTNEKLFF. CDR3 nucleotide sequence: TGTGCCAGCAGCTTGTCATCAACTAATGAAAAACTGTTTTTT.

Regarding this clonotype: No conserved phenylalanine or tryptophan ends this CDR3, so it is likely a read error. This chain links TRBV29-1 with TRBJ1-5; a possible D gene is TRBD1 (5 bases). The CDR3 is 15 residues long. The germline V gene has CDR1 SQVTM and CDR2 ANQGSEA. Trimming took 5 bases from V and 10 from J, leaving 24 bases between them. CDR3 coding DNA: TGCAGCGTTCCGGGAAAGGGGCCCGGGGGTCAACCCCAGCATTTA. Its protein is CSVPGKGPGGQPQHL.

This rearrangement joins TRBV19 to TRBJ1-5, with unresolved D. V was pared by 8 bases and J by 0 bases, with 5 bases between. Germline values: CDR1 LNHDA, CDR2 SQIVND (reference sequence). CDR3 length: 12 amino acids. The CDR3, as DNA: TGTGCCAGTGCTTATAGCAATCAGCCCCAGCATTTT. Its translation is CASAYSNQPQHF.